These 25 T cell receptor beta chains share one sample of origin, sequenced in a study of T cells after yellow fever vaccination. TCRdb reprocessed the 5' RACE reads with MiXCR, giving one entry per CDR3 protein. The sample includes approximately 550,000 distinct CDR3 sequences, roughly a fifth of them seen just once. The starting material was PBMCs, obtained 15 days after the yellow fever booster vaccination. These receptors all come from a man younger than 40 who received the YFV17D yellow fever vaccine.

CDR3 nucleotide sequence: TGTGCCAGCTCACCGGACAGGGCCACCTACAATGAGCAGTTCTTC. It translates to CASSPDRATYNEQFF. The chain is built from TRBV18 and TRBJ2-1; 8 bases are a match to TRBD1. J was trimmed by 2 bases and V by 3 bases; bases with no gene match: 3. CDR1 and CDR2 from the germline V gene are KGHSH and LQKENI. The CDR3 has 15 amino acids.

There are a few counts of this clonotype. This rearrangement joins TRBV29-1 to TRBJ2-1; TRBD2 is a possible D gene (5 bases). Germline V gives CDR1 SQVTM, CDR2 ANQGSEA. Deletions cut 1 base from V and 1 base from J, with 8 bases between. The CDR3 runs to 14 residues. The CDR3 bases are TGCAGCGTTGAAGTTCGGGGTTCCTACAATGAGCAGTTCTTC. Translating it yields CSVEVRGSYNEQFF.

This clonotype was seen only a few times. This rearrangement joins TRBV6-2 or TRBV6-3 to TRBJ2-7; D is possibly TRBD2 (5 bases). The CDR3 extends over 13 amino acids. V was shortened by 6 bases and J by 3 bases, with 12 bases between the two germline ends. CDR1 and CDR2 from the germline V gene are MNHEY and SVGEGT. Written as DNA, the CDR3 is TGTGCCAGCAGCGAGGGTCAGCGCTACGAGCAGTACTTC. It codes for CASSEGQRYEQYF.

By share of the sample, this clonotype is medium-sized. The rearrangement uses TRBV20-1 and TRBJ1-6; a weak D match, TRBD1 (5 bases). The germline V gene encodes CDR1 DFQATT and CDR2 SNEGSKA (reference sequence). The CDR3 has 16 residues. V was shortened by 0 bases and J by 11 bases, with 20 bases between the two germline ends. The CDR3 nucleotides read TGCAGTGCTAGAGACATGCGGCAGGGCGTCGCGACACCCCTCCACTTT. Protein sequence: CSARDMRQGVATPLHF.

The chain is built from TRBV7-9 and TRBJ1-6, with D unresolved. CDR3 length equals 16 residues. Per germline, CDR1 SEHNR and CDR2 FQNEAQ (reference sequence). Between the trimmed V and J ends, which lost 1 base and 6 bases, there was a span of 13 bases. The DNA for the CDR3 is TGTGCCAGCAGCTTAGGGAGTGGAGTCCGTAATTCACCCCTCCACTTT. The encoded protein is CASSLGSGVRNSPLHF.

The chain links TRBV6-5 to TRBJ1-3, with TRBD1 as a possible D gene (6 bases). Germline CDR1 is MNHEY and CDR2 is SVGAGI. Trimming stripped 9 bases from V and 5 bases from J, with 11 bases between. The CDR3 totals 12 residues. CDR3 nucleotides: TGTGCCAGGTTGGGACACAGAAACACCATATATTTT. It yields the protein CARLGHRNTIYF.

This clonotype has just a few counts. CDR3 sequence reads: CASSPGADPTHEQFF. In DNA, the CDR3 is TGTGCCAGCTCACCGGGGGCGGACCCTACTCATGAGCAGTTCTTC. This rearrangement joins TRBV18 to TRBJ2-1, with D tentatively TRBD1 (6 bases). Trimming stripped 3 bases from V and 8 bases from J, with 17 bases between. Germline values: CDR1 KGHSH, CDR2 LQKENI. CDR3 size: 15 residues.

The rearrangement links TRBV5-1 to TRBJ2-3; D may be TRBD1 (6 bases). CDR3 length: 16 residues. Trimming pared 2 bases from V and 2 bases from J, leaving 15 bases between. Germline values: CDR1 SGHRS, CDR2 YFSETQ. The DNA of the CDR3 is TGCGCCAGCAGCTTCGCCCAGGGGACCGACACAGATACGCAGTATTTT. The encoded protein is CASSFAQGTDTDTQYF.

The chain carries TRBV2 and TRBJ2-7; 9 bases are a match to TRBD1. The V and J ends lost 8 bases and 3 bases, in that order; junction bases with no gene match: 5. This CDR3 has 13 amino acids. Germline V gene lookup returns CDR1 SNHLY and CDR2 FYNNEI. This chain's CDR3 is CASLGQGFYEQYF. CDR3 sequence (DNA): TGTGCCAGCCTGGGACAGGGTTTCTACGAGCAGTACTTC.

The chain links TRBV6-5 to TRBJ2-2; D is perhaps TRBD1 or TRBD2 (6 bases each). V was cut by 5 bases and J by 5 bases, with 18 bases left in between. The CDR3 sequence is 16 residues long. CDR1 is MNHEY, CDR2 SVGAGI, per germline. The CDR3 DNA sequence: TGTGCCAGCAGTACCGACCCGGGGGCTGAAACCGGGGAGCTGTTTTTT. Its translation: CASSTDPGAETGELFF.

The chain uses TRBV9 and TRBJ2-1, with TRBD2 matching over 13 bases. CDR3 length: 15 amino acids. Germline V CDR1 and CDR2: SGDLS, YYNGEE. V lost 4 bases to trimming and J lost 8 bases; unmatched junction nucleotides: 6. The chain's CDR3 is CASSRTSGRTDEQFF. The CDR3 DNA reads as TGTGCCAGCAGCCGGACTAGCGGGAGAACGGATGAGCAGTTCTTC.

This chain uses TRBV9 with TRBJ2-3, with D perhaps TRBD2 (6 bases). The V end lost 0 bases, the J end lost 0 bases, and 14 bases lay between the germline ends. CDR3 length equals 17 residues. The V gene's germline CDR1 is SGDLS and CDR2 YYNGEE. The CDR3 loop reads CASSVATGLHSTDTQYF. DNA of the CDR3: TGTGCCAGCAGCGTAGCTACTGGACTACATAGCACAGATACGCAGTATTTT.

This clonotype was detected a few times. The J gene is TRBJ2-3, the V gene TRBV2, with TRBD2 identical over 9 bases. V shed 10 bases and J 9 bases; nucleotides not matched to a gene: 11. The CDR3 spans 13 residues. Germline V CDR1 and CDR2: SNHLY, FYNNEI. The DNA of the CDR3 is TGTGCCATTACTAGCGGGTTAAGGGAAACGCAGTATTTT. It specifies CAITSGLRETQYF.

The chain carries TRBV12-3 or TRBV12-4 and TRBJ2-7, with D unclear. The CDR3 consists of 12 residues. Trimming cost V 2 bases and J 6 bases, with 8 bases left between them. The CDR3 sequence: CASSLISAEQYF. In DNA form, the CDR3 reads TGTGCCAGCAGTTTAATCAGCGCCGAGCAGTACTTC.

J is TRBJ2-3 and V is TRBV12-3 or TRBV12-4; no firm D call. The V end was cut by 6 bases, the J end by 8 bases, with 12 bases between. CDR3 size: 12 residues. CDR3 protein: CASRLGPRTQYF. CDR3 in DNA: TGTGCCAGCAGGCTCGGCCCCCGTACGCAGTATTTT.

CDR3 coding DNA: TGTGCCACCAGGGAGGGGATTACGCAGTATTTT. Amino acids: CATREGITQYF. The chain recombines TRBV24-1 with TRBJ2-3; D might be TRBD2 (6 bases). The germline V gene encodes CDR1 KGHDR and CDR2 SFDVKD. This CDR3 has 11 residues. With 7 bases removed from V and 8 bases from J, the gap between germline ends came to 9 bases.

The gene calls are TRBV28 and TRBJ2-6; D gene unclear. Trimming stripped 6 bases from V and 4 bases from J, with 4 bases between. Per germline, CDR1 MDHEN and CDR2 SYDVKM. The CDR3 is 12 residues long. CDR3 residues: CASRQGANVLTF. CDR3 sequence (DNA): TGTGCCAGCAGACAGGGGGCCAACGTCCTGACTTTC.

The V call is TRBV18, the J call TRBJ2-5, with D possibly matching TRBD2 (5 bases). From germline, CDR1 is KGHSH and CDR2 LQKENI. Trimming removed 1 base from V and 2 bases from J, with 5 bases in between. The CDR3 has 13 amino acids. CDR3 residues: CASSPRRQETQYF. The CDR3 nucleotides read TGTGCCAGCTCACCACGGAGGCAAGAGACCCAGTACTTC.

This chain connects TRBV20-1 to TRBJ2-1; 7 bases are a match to TRBD2. Germline values: CDR1 DFQATT, CDR2 SNEGSKA (reference sequence). This CDR3 contains 12 residues. J gave up 8 bases and V 1 base, and 2 bases lay outside the gene matches. CDR3 sequence: CSARVRGDEQFF. In DNA, the CDR3 is TGCAGTGCTAGAGTTCGGGGGGATGAGCAGTTCTTC.

The table lists this clonotype with a few counts. The gene calls are TRBV7-2 and TRBJ1-4; no reliable D call. Looked up from germline, CDR1 is SGHTA and CDR2 is FQGNSA. Trimming shortened V by 5 bases and J by 2 bases, and 15 bases separated the two germline ends. This CDR3 has 16 residues. The CDR3 DNA follows: TGTGCCAGCAGCCACCTGAGGACGGGGACTAATGAAAAACTGTTTTTT. Its translation is CASSHLRTGTNEKLFF.

This clonotype showed up just a few times. The rearrangement links TRBV7-2 to TRBJ2-1; the match to TRBD2 covers 7 bases. V gave up 5 bases and J gave up 6 bases; unmatched junction bases: 10. The CDR3 is made up of 15 amino acids. CDR1 and CDR2 from the germline V gene are SGHTA and FQGNSA. The CDR3 DNA sequence: TGTGCCAGCAGCCCGGGCCGGGAGGTTCTCAATGAGCAGTTCTTC. Protein: CASSPGREVLNEQFF.

The chain recombines TRBV25-1 with TRBJ2-7; possibly TRBD1 or TRBD2 for D (5 bases each). CDR1 and CDR2 (germline): MGHDK, SYGVNS. The CDR3 contains 16 residues. Trimming took 1 base from V and 7 from J, leaving 20 bases between them. The CDR3 bases are TGTGCCAGCAGTGAATTTCGAGGGGCCCTCGAGGGGGAGCAGTACTTC. Residues: CASSEFRGALEGEQYF.

The gene calls are TRBV7-2 and TRBJ2-7; D possibly corresponds to TRBD2 (7 bases). Trimming took 4 bases from V and 1 from J, leaving 14 bases between them. Germline V gene lookup returns CDR1 SGHTA and CDR2 FQGNSA. This CDR3 spans 15 amino acids. This CDR3 reads CASSWEGGGSYEQYF. In DNA, the CDR3 is TGTGCCAGCAGCTGGGAGGGGGGCGGATCCTACGAGCAGTACTTC. The complete variable domain, with remaining parts taken from reference TRBV7-2 and TRBJ2-7, reads GAGVSQSPSNKVTEKGKDVELRCDPISGHTALYWYRQSLGQGLEFLIYFQGNSAPDKSGLPSDRFSAERTGGSVSTLTIQRTQQEDSAVYLCASSWEGGGSYEQYFGPGTRLTVT.

This clonotype was counted only a few times. The rearrangement uses TRBV4-1 and TRBJ1-5; D remains ambiguous. Germline values: CDR1 MGHRA, CDR2 YSYEKL. This CDR3 comprises 15 residues. V lost 4 bases, J lost 8 bases, and 18 bases lay in between. The CDR3 sequence is CASSPKPGPQEPQHF. CDR3 DNA sequence: TGCGCCAGCAGCCCTAAACCGGGCCCCCAAGAGCCCCAGCATTTT.

The CDR3 here is CASSFLRGNTEAFF. In nucleotides, the CDR3 is TGTGCCAGCAGCTTCCTCAGGGGGAACACTGAAGCTTTCTTT. This sequence joins TRBV7-2 and TRBJ1-1; D may be TRBD1 (6 bases). The CDR3 covers 14 residues. Trimming left V 3 bases short and J 1 base short, with 9 bases between. Germline V lookup: CDR1 SGHTA, CDR2 FQGNSA.